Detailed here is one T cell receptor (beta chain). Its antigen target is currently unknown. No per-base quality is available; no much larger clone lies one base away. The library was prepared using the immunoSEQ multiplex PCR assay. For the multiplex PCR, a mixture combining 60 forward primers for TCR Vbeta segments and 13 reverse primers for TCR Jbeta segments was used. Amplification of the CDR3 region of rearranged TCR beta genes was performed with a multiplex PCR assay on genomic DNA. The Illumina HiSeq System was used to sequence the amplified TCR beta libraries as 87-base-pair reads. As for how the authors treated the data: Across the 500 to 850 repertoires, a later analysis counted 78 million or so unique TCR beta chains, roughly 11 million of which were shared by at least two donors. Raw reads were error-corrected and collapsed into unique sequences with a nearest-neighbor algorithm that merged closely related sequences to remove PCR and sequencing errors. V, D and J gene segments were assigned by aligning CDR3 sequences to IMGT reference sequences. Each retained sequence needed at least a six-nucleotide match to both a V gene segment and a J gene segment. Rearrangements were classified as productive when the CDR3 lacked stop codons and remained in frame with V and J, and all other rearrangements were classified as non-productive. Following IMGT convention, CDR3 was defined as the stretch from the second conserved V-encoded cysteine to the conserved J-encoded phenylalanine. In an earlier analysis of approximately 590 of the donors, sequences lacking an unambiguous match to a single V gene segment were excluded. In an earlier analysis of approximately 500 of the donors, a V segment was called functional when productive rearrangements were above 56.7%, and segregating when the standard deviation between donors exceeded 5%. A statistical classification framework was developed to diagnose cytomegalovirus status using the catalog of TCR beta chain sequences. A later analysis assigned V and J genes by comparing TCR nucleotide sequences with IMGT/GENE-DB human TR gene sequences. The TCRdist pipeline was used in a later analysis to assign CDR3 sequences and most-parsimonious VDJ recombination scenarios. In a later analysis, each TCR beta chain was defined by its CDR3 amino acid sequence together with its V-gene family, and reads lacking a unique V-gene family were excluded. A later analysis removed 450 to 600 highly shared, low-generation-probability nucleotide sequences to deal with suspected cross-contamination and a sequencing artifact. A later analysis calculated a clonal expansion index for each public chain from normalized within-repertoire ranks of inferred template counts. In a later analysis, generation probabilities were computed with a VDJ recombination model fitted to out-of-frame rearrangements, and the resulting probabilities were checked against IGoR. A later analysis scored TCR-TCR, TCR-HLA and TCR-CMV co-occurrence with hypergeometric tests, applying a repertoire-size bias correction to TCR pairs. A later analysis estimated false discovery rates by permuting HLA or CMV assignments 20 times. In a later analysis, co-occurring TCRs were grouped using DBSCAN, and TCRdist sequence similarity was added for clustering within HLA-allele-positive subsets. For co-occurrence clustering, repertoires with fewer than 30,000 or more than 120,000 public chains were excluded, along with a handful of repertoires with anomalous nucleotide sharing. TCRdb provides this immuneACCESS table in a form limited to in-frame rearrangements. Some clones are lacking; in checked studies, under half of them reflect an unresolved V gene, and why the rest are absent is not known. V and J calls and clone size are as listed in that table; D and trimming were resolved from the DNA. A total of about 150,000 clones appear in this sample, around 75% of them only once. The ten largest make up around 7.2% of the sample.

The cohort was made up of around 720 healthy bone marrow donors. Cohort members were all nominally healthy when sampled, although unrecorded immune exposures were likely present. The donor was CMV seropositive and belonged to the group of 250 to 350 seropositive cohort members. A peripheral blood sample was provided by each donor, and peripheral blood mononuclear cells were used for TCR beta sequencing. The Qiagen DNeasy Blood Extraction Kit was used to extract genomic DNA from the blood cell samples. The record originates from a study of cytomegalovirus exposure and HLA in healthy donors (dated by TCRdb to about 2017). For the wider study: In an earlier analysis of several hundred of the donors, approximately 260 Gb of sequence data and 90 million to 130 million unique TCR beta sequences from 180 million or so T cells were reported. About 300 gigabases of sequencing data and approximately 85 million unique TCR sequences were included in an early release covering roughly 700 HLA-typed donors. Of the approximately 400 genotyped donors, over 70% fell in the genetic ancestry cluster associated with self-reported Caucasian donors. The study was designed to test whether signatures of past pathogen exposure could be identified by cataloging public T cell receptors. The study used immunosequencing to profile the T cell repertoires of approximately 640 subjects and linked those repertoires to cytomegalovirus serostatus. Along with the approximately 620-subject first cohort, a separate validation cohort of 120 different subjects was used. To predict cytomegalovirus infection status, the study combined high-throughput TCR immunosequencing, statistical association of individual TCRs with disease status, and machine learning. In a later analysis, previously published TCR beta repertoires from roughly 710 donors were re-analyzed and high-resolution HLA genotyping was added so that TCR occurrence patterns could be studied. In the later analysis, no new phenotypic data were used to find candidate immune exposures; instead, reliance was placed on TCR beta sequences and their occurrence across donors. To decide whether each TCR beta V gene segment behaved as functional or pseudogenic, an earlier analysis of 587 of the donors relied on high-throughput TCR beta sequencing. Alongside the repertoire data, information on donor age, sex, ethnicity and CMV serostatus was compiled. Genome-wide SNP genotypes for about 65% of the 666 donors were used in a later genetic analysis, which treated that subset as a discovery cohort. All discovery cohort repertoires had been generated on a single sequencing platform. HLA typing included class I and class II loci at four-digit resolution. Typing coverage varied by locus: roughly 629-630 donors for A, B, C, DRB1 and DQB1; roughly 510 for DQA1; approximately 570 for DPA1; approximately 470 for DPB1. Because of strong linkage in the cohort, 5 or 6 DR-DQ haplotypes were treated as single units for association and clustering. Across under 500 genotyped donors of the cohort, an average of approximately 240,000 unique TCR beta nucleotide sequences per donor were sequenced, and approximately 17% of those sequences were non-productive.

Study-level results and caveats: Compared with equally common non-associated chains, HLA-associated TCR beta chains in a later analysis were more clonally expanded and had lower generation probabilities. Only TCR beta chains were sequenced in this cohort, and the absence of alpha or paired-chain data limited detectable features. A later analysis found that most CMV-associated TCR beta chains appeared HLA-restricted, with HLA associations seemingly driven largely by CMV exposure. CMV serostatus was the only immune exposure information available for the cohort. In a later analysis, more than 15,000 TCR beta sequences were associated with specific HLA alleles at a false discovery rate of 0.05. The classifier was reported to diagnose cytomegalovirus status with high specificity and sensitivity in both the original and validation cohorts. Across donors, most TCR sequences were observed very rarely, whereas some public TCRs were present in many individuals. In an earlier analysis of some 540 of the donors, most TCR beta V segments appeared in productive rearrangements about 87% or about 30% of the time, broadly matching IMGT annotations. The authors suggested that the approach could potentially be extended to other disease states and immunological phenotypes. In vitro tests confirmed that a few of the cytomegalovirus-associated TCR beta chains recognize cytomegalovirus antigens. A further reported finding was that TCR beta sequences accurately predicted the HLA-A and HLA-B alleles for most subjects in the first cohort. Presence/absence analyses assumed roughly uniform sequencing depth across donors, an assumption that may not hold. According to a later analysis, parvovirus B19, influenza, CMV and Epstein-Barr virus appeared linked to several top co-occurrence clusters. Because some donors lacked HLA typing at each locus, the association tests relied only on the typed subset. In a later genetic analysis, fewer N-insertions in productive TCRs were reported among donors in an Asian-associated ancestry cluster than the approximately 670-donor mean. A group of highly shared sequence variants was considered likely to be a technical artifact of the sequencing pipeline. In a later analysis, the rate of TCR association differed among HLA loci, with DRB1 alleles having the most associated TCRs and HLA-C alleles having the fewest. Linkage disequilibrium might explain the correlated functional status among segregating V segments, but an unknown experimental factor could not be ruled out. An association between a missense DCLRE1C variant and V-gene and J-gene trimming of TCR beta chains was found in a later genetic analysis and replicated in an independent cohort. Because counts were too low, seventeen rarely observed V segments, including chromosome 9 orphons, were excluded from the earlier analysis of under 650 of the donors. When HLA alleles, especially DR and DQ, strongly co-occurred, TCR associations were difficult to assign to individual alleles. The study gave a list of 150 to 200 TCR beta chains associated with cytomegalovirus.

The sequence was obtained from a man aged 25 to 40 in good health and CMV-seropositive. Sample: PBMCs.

CDR3 reads: CASSAGGAQNTEAFF. The sequence in DNA is TGTGCCAGCAGTGCGGGGGGGGCCCAGAACACTGAAGCTTTCTTT. Recombination linked TRBV2 to TRBJ1-1, with TRBD1 tentatively as D gene (6 bases match). V loses 4 bases of germline sequence and J loses 1 base, and the interval between the two ends is 13 bases. From the cysteine up to the phenylalanine, the CDR3 has a length of 15 residues. Only the CDR3 portion is preserved as DNA: 45 bases, with reading frame beginning at the first base. According to the germline V gene, CDR1 reads SNHLY and CDR2 reads FYNNEI.